This TCR beta chain was recovered during a study of T cell responses to AZD1222 COVID-19 vaccine. Broader study findings: With two AZD1222 doses given, Spike-specific TCR breadth and depth both rose. There were mostly white British donors and more females than males, and clonal diversity was possibly underestimated.

Method: immunoSEQ multiplex PCR; TCRdb's copy keeps in-frame clones and lacks some. The repertoire has approximately 94,000 clones, about 87% of them found once; the top ten carry approximately 15%. This clone was seen a few times. Its antigen remains unknown. The germline V gene encodes CDR1 SNHLY and CDR2 FYNNEI. The CDR3 is 12 residues long. Trimming shortened V by 3 bases and J by 4 bases, and 4 bases separated the two germline ends. The genes are TRBV2 and TRBJ1-3, with no clear D. This TCR was sampled from an adult in good health. The sample was peripheral blood, taken on day 0 of AZD1222 vaccination. The CDR3 sequence: CASSDGGNTIYF. DNA of the CDR3: TGTGCCAGCAGTGACGGGGGAAACACCATATATTTT.